Sequencing of this T cell receptor (beta chain) was carried out in a study of T cells in Graves' hyperthyroidism and ophthalmopathy. At least ten counts were recorded for this clonotype. Antigen unknown. Points from the study as a whole: Most clonotypes expanded in the thyroid (above 0.001) were also present in blood. Through a model of 13 V-J features, ophthalmopathy was separated from stable hyperthyroidism.

The CDR3 runs to 14 residues. The V segment lost 7 bases and the J segment 6 bases; nucleotides outside the gene matches: 10. From germline, CDR1 is MNHNS and CDR2 SASEGT. Patients were excluded because of uncontrolled infection, other autoimmune disease, pregnancy or lactation. Amplified TCR beta CDR3 regions derived from RNA transcripts. The HTBI set primed first-round TCR CDR3 RT-PCR. TCRdb reprocessed the multiplex PCR reads with MiXCR, giving one entry per CDR3 protein. The sample includes 340,000 or so distinct CDR3 sequences, under 25% of them seen just once. The receptor comes from a woman in her fifties or sixties with Graves' hyperthyroidism. Sequenced input: blood. The gene calls are TRBV6-1 and TRBJ1-1; 8 positions agree with TRBD1. CDR3 coding DNA: TGTGCCAGCAAGAAGGACAGGGCTAACTCTGAAGCTTTCTTT. It codes for CASKKDRANSEAFF.